A selection of T cell receptor beta chains follows, all from one sample in a study of identical twins. Using its own MiXCR run on the 5' RACE reads, TCRdb lists one record per CDR3 protein. The profile covers 450,000 to 600,000 distinct CDR3 sequences, with approximately 20% appearing a single time and roughly 0.5% taken by the ten largest. The data also belong to a second study, concerning yellow fever vaccine responses in identical twins.

The specimen sequenced was CD4+ T cells sorted from blood. These receptors all stem from a woman in her late teens or twenties in good health. CDR3s include the opening cysteine and the closing phenylalanine or tryptophan. Each record gives: D gene, J gene, clone size, V gene, CDR3 DNA, CDR3 protein. The D gene is left open where the match is weak. Clone size is stated in some rows and not others, as once, few, many or a class when expanded.

NA | TRBJ2-2 | NA | TRBV12-3/TRBV12-4 | TGTGCCAGCAGTCCAGAAAGGAACACCGGGGAGCTGTTTTTT | CASSPERNTGELFF
NA | TRBJ1-4 | few | TRBV28 | TGTGCCAGCAGTTTAGCGAGGGGGAAACTGTTTTTT | CASSLARGKLFF
TRBD2 | TRBJ2-1 | few | TRBV19 | TGTGCCAGTAGTAAGCCTAGCGGGAGCAATGAGCAGTTCTTC | CASSKPSGSNEQFF
NA | TRBJ2-1 | few | TRBV24-1 | TGTGCCACCAGCTCCCTTGGGGCAGCGAGTGAGGCAAGGCAGTTCTTC | CATSSLGAASEARQFF
NA | TRBJ2-5 | few | TRBV10-3 | TGTGCCATCAGTGAGCGGGCGCTACAAGAGACCCAGTACTTC | CAISERALQETQYF
NA | TRBJ2-2 | NA | TRBV7-9 | TGTGCCAGCAGCTTGAACGCCGAGGGCACCGGGGAGCTGTTTTTT | CASSLNAEGTGELFF
TRBD1 | TRBJ2-1 | NA | TRBV12-3/TRBV12-4 | TGTGCCAGCAGTTGGGATTGGACAGGGGTGAACAATGAGCAGTTCTTC | CASSWDWTGVNNEQFF
TRBD2 | TRBJ2-7 | few | TRBV6-1 | TGTGCCAGCAGGCAGACTAGCGGGAGGTACGAGCAGTACTTC | CASRQTSGRYEQYF
NA | TRBJ2-1 | many | TRBV5-1 | TGCGCCAGCAGCTTGAGGGATGAGCAGTTCTTC | CASSLRDEQFF
NA | TRBJ2-1 | NA | TRBV15 | TGTGCCACCAGCGTAGGTTCCCCTAAGGGAAATGAGCAGTTCTTC | CATSVGSPKGNEQFF
TRBD2 | TRBJ2-5 | NA | TRBV11-2 | TGTGCCAGCAGCGGGACTAGCGGGAGTGAGACCCAGTACTTC | CASSGTSGSETQYF
TRBD2 | TRBJ2-2 | NA | TRBV9 | TGTGCCAGCAGCGTACTTAGCGGGGATACGAACACCGGGGAGCTGTTTTTT | CASSVLSGDTNTGELFF
NA | TRBJ2-3 | few | TRBV7-9 | TGTGCCAGCACTTCGACGGAGGGGGCGACAGATACGCAGTATTTT | CASTSTEGATDTQYF
NA | TRBJ2-7 | few | TRBV12-3/TRBV12-4 | TGTGCCAGCAGTTCATGGACTACCGAGGACGAGCAGTACTTC | CASSSWTTEDEQYF
NA | TRBJ1-5 | NA | TRBV3-1 | TGTGCCAGCAGCCAAGCTGGACGGTCCAATCAGCCCCAGCATTTT | CASSQAGRSNQPQHF
NA | TRBJ1-5 | few | TRBV12-3/TRBV12-4 | TGTGCCAGCAGTTTGTCGCGTCAGCCCCAGCATTTT | CASSLSRQPQHF
NA | TRBJ1-4 | NA | TRBV3-1 | TGTGCCAGCAGCCAAGCTATCGATGGTAAAAAACTGTTTTTT | CASSQAIDGKKLFF
TRBD1 | TRBJ2-7 | NA | TRBV20-1 | TGCAGTGCTAGAGTAGGGGGACAGGGGGCTGGAGAGCAGTACTTC | CSARVGGQGAGEQYF
NA | TRBJ1-1 | NA | TRBV10-3 | TGTGCCATCAGTCCCAGGGGTGTAGACACTGAAGCTTTCTTT | CAISPRGVDTEAFF
TRBD2 | TRBJ2-4 | NA | TRBV5-1 | TGCGCCAGCAGCTTGGTAGGCGGGAGGGAAGCCAAAAACATTCAGTACTTC | CASSLVGGREAKNIQYF
NA | TRBJ1-1 | NA | TRBV15 | TGTGCCACCAGCAGAGGCGGACCGAGGGCATACAACACTGAAGCTTTCTTT | CATSRGGPRAYNTEAFF
NA | TRBJ1-2 | NA | TRBV6-1 | TGTGCCAGCAGTGAAGGGGCCTCCTTCTATGGCTACACCTTC | CASSEGASFYGYTF
TRBD1 | TRBJ2-2 | many | TRBV12-3/TRBV12-4 | TGTGCCAGCAGTTTGGGGGGACAGGGGGCTGGCGGGGAGCTGTTTTTT | CASSLGGQGAGGELFF
TRBD2 | TRBJ2-5 | NA | TRBV2 | TGTGCCAGCAGTGATTGGCCGGGAGGGCCTGGAGAGACCCAGTACTTC | CASSDWPGGPGETQYF
TRBD1 | TRBJ2-5 | NA | TRBV28 | TGTGCCAGCAGTTTAATGGACAGGGTTGACCAAGAGACCCAGTACTTC | CASSLMDRVDQETQYF
NA | TRBJ2-3 | NA | TRBV6-1 | TGTGCCAGCAGCAAAAGAACGTTCGGGACCACAGATACGCAGTATTTT | CASSKRTFGTTDTQYF
TRBD2 | TRBJ2-1 | many | TRBV12-3/TRBV12-4 | TGTGCCAGCGGGACTAGCGGGAGGTATGAGCAGTTCTTC | CASGTSGRYEQFF
NA | TRBJ2-1 | few | TRBV9 | TGTGCCAGCAGCGCCGGTTATAGCGGAAACAATGAGCAGTTCTTC | CASSAGYSGNNEQFF
NA | TRBJ1-2 | NA | TRBV9 | TGTGCCAGCAGCGTCCGGGTACCGGAGGATGGCTACACCTTC | CASSVRVPEDGYTF
TRBD2 | TRBJ2-3 | few | TRBV5-1 | TGCGCCAGCAGCTCTAAGACTAGCGGGAGCCGCACAGATACGCAGTATTTT | CASSSKTSGSRTDTQYF
NA | TRBJ2-1 | NA | TRBV11-2 | TGTGCCAGCAGCTTATTGTGGACGGGACGGGGAAATGAGCAGTTCTTC | CASSLLWTGRGNEQFF
NA | TRBJ2-1 | NA | TRBV10-3 | TGTGCCATCAGTGAAGCAAACAATGAGCAGTTCTTC | CAISEANNEQFF
NA | TRBJ2-7 | NA | TRBV20-1 | TGCAGGGGGGGTCAGGACTCTAAAAAAATTATCCCCTACGAGCAGTACTTC | CRGGQDSKKIIPYEQYF
TRBD2 | TRBJ2-3 | few | TRBV3-1 | TGTGCCAGCAGCCGACTCCTAGCGGGAGTGTCAGATACGCAGTATTTT | CASSRLLAGVSDTQYF
NA | TRBJ2-7 | NA | TRBV5-1 | TGCGCCAGCAGCTTGGTCCCTTCCCGGGGTTCGGACTACGAGCAGTACTTC | CASSLVPSRGSDYEQYF
NA | TRBJ2-5 | NA | TRBV9 | TGTGCCAGCAGCGCCGGGACGCGGGAGACCCAGTACTTC | CASSAGTRETQYF
NA | TRBJ2-3 | few | TRBV15 | TGTGCCACCAGCAGAGATGTAGATACGCAGTATTTT | CATSRDVDTQYF
TRBD2 | TRBJ2-1 | few | TRBV7-9 | TGTGCCAGCAGCCCGAGGGGACTAGCAGGTATGAATGAGCAGTTCTTC | CASSPRGLAGMNEQFF
TRBD1 | TRBJ2-2 | few | TRBV7-9 | TGTGCCAGCAGCACAACGGACAGGGAAGTCACCGGGGAGCTGTTTTTT | CASSTTDREVTGELFF
NA | TRBJ1-2 | few | TRBV24-1 | TGTGCCACCAGTGATCGGGCAGGGCTAGGCTACACCTTC | CATSDRAGLGYTF
TRBD1 | TRBJ2-2 | few | TRBV5-1 | TGCGCCAGCAGCCTACCGGGACAGGCGAACACCGGGGAGCTGTTTTTT | CASSLPGQANTGELFF
NA | TRBJ1-2 | NA | TRBV3-1 | TGTGCCAGCAGCCAAGGGGTAGGGAAAAGTGGCTACACCTTC | CASSQGVGKSGYTF
NA | TRBJ2-7 | NA | TRBV7-3 | TGTGCCAGCAGCTTAACGGGAGAAACCTACGAGCAGTACTTC | CASSLTGETYEQYF
TRBD1 | TRBJ2-1 | NA | TRBV20-1 | TGCAGTGCTAGTCGGGACAGGGTAGTCAATGAGCAGTTCTTC | CSASRDRVVNEQFF
NA | TRBJ2-1 | NA | TRBV24-1 | TGTGCCACCAGCCCCGGGACAGAGCAGTTCTTC | CATSPGTEQFF
TRBD1 | TRBJ2-2 | many | TRBV18 | TGTGCCAGCTCACCCCCTGGCTCAGGGGGCACCGGGGAGCTGTTTTTT | CASSPPGSGGTGELFF
TRBD2 | TRBJ2-1 | few | TRBV3-1 | TGTGCCAGCAGCAGTACTAGCGGGGGCAACAATGAGCAGTTCTTC | CASSSTSGGNNEQFF
NA | TRBJ1-3 | many | TRBV27 | TGTGCCAGCAGTTTACAGGCTTCTGGAAACACCATATATTTT | CASSLQASGNTIYF
TRBD1 | TRBJ2-5 | once | TRBV20-1 | TGCAGTGCTAGGACCGGGACAGGGGGCGAGACCCAGTACTTC | CSARTGTGGETQYF
NA | TRBJ2-3 | NA | TRBV6-2/TRBV6-3 | TGTGCCAGCAGTTACGTCGGGGGTACAGATACGCAGTATTTT | CASSYVGGTDTQYF
TRBD2 | TRBJ2-1 | NA | TRBV7-8 | TGTGCCAGCAGCTTAGAGCGGGGGCTTTACAATGAGCAGTTCTTC | CASSLERGLYNEQFF
TRBD2 | TRBJ2-2 | few | TRBV12-3/TRBV12-4 | TGTGCCAGCAGTTCTGTGCGGGCTGGACTAGCGGGGTCCGCGAACACCGGGGAGCTGTTTTTT | CASSSVRAGLAGSANTGELFF
NA | TRBJ2-1 | few | TRBV6-1 | TGTGCCAGCAGCTTCGGTCCCCAATACAATGAGCAGTTCTTC | CASSFGPQYNEQFF